This TCR beta chain was identified in a study of tumor-infiltrating lymphocytes in primary liver carcinoma. On the study more broadly: The cohort included men and women aged 30 to 69 years. Recorded tumor stage was T1-T3 N0M0, with diameters of roughly 4.2 to 10 cm. Whole-study findings and limits: Tumor-adjacent and tumor-blood pairs displayed less overlap than did pairs of tumor regions. Presence in all five tumor regions was observed for only about 7-25% of top clones.

Unsorted bulk tissue (roughly 18-32 mg) underwent RNA and DNA co-extraction. This CDR3 has 15 residues. The ends were cut back, 3 bases at V and 0 bases at J, with 9 bases in the middle. In germline, CDR1 is SGHRS, CDR2 YFSETQ. The input was 450 to 550 ng total RNA; TCR beta cDNA was made from it with a constant-region primer. Three-round nested multiplex PCR performed with slightly modified ARM-PCR produced the TCR beta libraries. Two initial PCR rounds of about 11 cycles each paired TRBV1-TRBV30 forward primers with a C-beta reverse primer. Using its own MiXCR run on the multiplex PCR reads, TCRdb lists one record per CDR3 protein. Of roughly 200,000 distinct CDR3 sequences detected, 85% appear once; the ten largest clones hold 15% to 20%. This clonotype was counted many times. The antigen remains undetermined.

The specimen sequenced was tumor tissue from primary liver carcinoma. The clonotype comes from a man aged 40-55 years with primary liver carcinoma and hepatitis B virus infection. The genes are TRBV5-1 and TRBJ2-2; D possibly corresponds to TRBD2 (5 bases). The CDR3 DNA reads TGCGCCAGCAGCTCGGCGGGTTCGAACACCGGGGAGCTGTTTTTT. It yields the protein CASSSAGSNTGELFF.